The source of this TCR beta chain is a study of blood T cell repertoires in COVID-19. Study information: COVID-19 samples collected from the United States, Italy and Spain covered acute and convalescent phases. PBMCs, B-cell-depleted T cells, or T cells were the source of the cDNA or gDNA that made up the material.

Source study methods: Using reference gene primer amplification, nucleated cell counts were estimated. The method was immunoSEQ multiplex PCR; TCRdb's version includes in-frame clones alone and lacks a portion of them. V and J calls and clone size come straight from that table; D and trimming were deduced from the DNA. The data contain 25,000 to 35,000 clones, less than 85% of them seen just once; the ten biggest clones take up about 39%. CDR3 length: 11 amino acids. Between the trimmed V and J ends, which lost 5 bases and 5 bases, there was a span of 9 bases. CDR1 is DFQATT and CDR2 is SNEGSKA in the germline V gene (reference sequence).

The receptor's source is a woman of 80 years or more with acute or convalescent COVID-19. V gene TRBV20-1 combines with J gene TRBJ2-5; perhaps TRBD1 as D (5 bases). Material: peripheral blood. CDR3 protein: CSAQGSETQYF. The DNA of the CDR3 is TGCAGTGCTCAGGGTTCGGAGACCCAGTACTTC.